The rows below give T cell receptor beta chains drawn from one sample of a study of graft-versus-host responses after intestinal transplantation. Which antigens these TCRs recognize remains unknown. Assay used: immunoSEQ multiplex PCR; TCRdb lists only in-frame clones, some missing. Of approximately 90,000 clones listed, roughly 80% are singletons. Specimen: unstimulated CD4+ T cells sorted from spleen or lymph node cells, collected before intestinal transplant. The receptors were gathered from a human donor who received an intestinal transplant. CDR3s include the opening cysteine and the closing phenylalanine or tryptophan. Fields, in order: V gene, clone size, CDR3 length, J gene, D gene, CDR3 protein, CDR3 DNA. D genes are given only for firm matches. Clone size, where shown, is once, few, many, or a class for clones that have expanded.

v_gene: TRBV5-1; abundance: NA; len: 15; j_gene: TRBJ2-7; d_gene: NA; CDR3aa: CASSLGRVLSYEQYF; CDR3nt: TGCGCCAGCAGCTTGGGGCGGGTCCTCTCCTACGAGCAGTACTTC
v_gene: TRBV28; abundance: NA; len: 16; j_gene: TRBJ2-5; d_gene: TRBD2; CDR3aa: CASSFGVAGAGETQYF; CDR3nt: TGTGCCAGCAGTTTTGGCGTAGCGGGAGCGGGGGAGACCCAGTACTTC
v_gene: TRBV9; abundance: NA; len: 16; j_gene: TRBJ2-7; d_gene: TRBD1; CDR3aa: CASSVAPPDREHEQYF; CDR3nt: TGTGCCAGCAGCGTAGCCCCCCCCGACAGGGAGCACGAGCAGTACTTC
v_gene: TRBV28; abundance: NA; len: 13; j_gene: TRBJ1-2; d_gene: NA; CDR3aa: CASSLGGDYGYTF; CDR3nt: TGTGCCAGCAGTTTGGGGGGGGACTATGGCTACACCTTC
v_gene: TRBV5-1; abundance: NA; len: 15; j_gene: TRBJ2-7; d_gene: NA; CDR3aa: CASSLQGEVTGEQYF; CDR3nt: TGCGCCAGCAGCTTGCAAGGAGAAGTCACTGGCGAGCAGTACTTC
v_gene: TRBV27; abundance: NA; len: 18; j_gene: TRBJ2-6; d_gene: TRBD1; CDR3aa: CASSFRDRGPSGANVLTF; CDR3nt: TGTGCCAGCAGTTTCCGGGACAGGGGTCCCTCTGGGGCCAACGTCCTGACTTTC
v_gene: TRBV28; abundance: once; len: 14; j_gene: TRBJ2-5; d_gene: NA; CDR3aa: CASSLRQTQETQYF; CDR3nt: TGTGCCAGCAGTTTAAGACAAACCCAAGAGACCCAGTACTTC
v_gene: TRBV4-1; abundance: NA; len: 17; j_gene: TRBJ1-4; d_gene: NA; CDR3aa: CASSLSILTGGNEKLFF; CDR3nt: TGCGCCAGCAGCCTATCCATTCTTACGGGGGGGAATGAAAAACTGTTTTTT
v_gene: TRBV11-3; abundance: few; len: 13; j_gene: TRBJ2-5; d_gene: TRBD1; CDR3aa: CASSRDSGATQYF; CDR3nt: TGTGCCAGCAGCCGGGACAGCGGTGCGACCCAGTACTTC
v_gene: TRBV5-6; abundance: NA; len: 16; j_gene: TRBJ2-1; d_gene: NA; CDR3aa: CASSRGWVGSYNEQFF; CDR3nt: TGTGCCAGCAGCAGAGGTTGGGTCGGCTCCTACAATGAGCAGTTCTTC
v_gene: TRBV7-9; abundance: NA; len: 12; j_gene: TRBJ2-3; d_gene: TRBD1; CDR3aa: CASSVTGDTQYF; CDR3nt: TGTGCCAGCAGTGTGACAGGGGATACGCAGTATTTT
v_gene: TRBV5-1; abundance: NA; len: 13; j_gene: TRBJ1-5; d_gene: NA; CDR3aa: CASSLAGNQPQHF; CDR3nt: TGCGCCAGCAGCTTGGCGGGGAATCAGCCCCAGCATTTT
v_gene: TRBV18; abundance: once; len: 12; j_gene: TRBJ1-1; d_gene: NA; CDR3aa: CASSPTDTEAFF; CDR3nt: TGTGCCAGCTCCCCAACAGACACTGAAGCTTTCTTT
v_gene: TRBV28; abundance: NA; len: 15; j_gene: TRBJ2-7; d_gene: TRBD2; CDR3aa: CASSGTSGLFYEQYF; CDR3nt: TGTGCCAGCAGCGGGACTAGCGGGTTATTTTACGAGCAGTACTTC
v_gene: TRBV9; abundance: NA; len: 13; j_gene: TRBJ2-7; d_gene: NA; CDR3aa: CASSVGQGSEQYF; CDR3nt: TGTGCCAGCAGCGTAGGGCAGGGGTCCGAGCAGTACTTC
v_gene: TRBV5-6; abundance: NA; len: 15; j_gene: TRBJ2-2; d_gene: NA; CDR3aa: CASSPLVWSTGELFF; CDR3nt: TGTGCCAGCAGCCCCCTCGTTTGGAGCACCGGGGAGCTGTTTTTT
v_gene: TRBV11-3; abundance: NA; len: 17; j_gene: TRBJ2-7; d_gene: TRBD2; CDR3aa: CASSPTSGRGGQYEQYF; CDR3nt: TGTGCCAGCAGCCCGACTAGCGGGAGAGGGGGACAATACGAGCAGTACTTC
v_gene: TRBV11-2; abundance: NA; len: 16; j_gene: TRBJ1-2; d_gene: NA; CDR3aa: CASSSTTGPARYGYTF; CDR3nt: TGTGCCAGCAGCAGTACCACAGGGCCAGCAAGGTATGGCTACACCTTC
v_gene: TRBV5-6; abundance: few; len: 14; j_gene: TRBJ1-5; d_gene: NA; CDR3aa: CASSFGHSNQPQHF; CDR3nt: TGTGCCAGCAGCTTTGGGCATAGCAATCAGCCCCAGCATTTT
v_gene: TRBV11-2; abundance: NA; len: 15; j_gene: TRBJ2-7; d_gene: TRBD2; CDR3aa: CASSLDRTSGSEQYF; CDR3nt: TGTGCCAGCAGCTTAGATCGGACTAGCGGGAGCGAGCAGTACTTC
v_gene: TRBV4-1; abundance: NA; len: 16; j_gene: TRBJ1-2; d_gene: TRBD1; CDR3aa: CASSPPPGQALVSYTF; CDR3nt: TGCGCCAGCAGCCCCCCCCCTGGACAGGCACTCGTGAGCTACACCTTC
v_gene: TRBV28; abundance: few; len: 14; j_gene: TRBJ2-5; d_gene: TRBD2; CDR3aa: CASSSTSGQETQYF; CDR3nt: TGTGCCAGCAGTTCAACTAGCGGCCAAGAGACCCAGTACTTC
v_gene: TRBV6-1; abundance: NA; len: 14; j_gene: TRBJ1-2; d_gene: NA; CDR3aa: CASSTTGPPGGYTF; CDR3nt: TGTGCCAGCTCAACCACAGGGCCCCCGGGCGGCTACACCTTC
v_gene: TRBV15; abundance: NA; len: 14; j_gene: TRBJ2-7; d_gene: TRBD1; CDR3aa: CATTKEQGSYEQYF; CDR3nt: TGTGCCACCACCAAAGAACAGGGGTCCTACGAGCAGTACTTC
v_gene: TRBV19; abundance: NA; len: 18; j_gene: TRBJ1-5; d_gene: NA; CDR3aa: CASSTPPAGRYSNQPQHF; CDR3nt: TGTGCCAGTAGTACCCCCCCGGCAGGGCGGTATAGCAATCAGCCCCAGCATTTT
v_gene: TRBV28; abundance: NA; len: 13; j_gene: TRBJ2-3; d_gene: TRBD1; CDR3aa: CAVPGQFTDTQYF; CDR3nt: TGTGCCGTCCCGGGACAGTTCACAGATACGCAGTATTTT
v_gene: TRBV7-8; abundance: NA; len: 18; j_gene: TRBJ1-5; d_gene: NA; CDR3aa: CASSSRRDSPYSNQPQHF; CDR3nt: TGTGCCAGCAGCTCCCGAAGAGACAGCCCCTATAGCAATCAGCCCCAGCATTTT
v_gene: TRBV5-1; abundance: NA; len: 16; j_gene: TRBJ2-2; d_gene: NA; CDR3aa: CASSLQGLYNTGELFF; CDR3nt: TGCGCCAGCAGCTTACAGGGATTGTATAACACCGGGGAGCTGTTTTTT
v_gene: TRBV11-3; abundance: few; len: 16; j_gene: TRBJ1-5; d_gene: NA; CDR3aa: CASSLVRGASNQPQHF; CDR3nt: TGTGCCAGCAGCTTAGTCAGGGGAGCTAGCAATCAGCCCCAGCATTTT
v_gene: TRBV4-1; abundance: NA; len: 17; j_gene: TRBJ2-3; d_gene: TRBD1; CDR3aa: CASSPRQGRPIGDTQYF; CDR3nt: TGCGCCAGCAGCCCTAGACAGGGGAGGCCTATAGGGGATACGCAGTATTTT
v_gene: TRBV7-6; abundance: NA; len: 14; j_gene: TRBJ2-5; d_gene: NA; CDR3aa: CASSLGWLQETQYF; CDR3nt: TGTGCCAGCAGCTTGGGCTGGCTCCAAGAGACCCAGTACTTC
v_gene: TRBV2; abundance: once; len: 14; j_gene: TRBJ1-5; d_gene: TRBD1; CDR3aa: CASSLQGIGQPQHF; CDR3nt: TGTGCCAGCAGCTTACAGGGGATAGGGCAGCCCCAGCATTTT
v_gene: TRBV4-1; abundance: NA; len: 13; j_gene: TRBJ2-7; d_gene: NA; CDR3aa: CASSSGISYEQYF; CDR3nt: TGCGCCAGCAGCAGCGGAATCTCCTACGAGCAGTACTTC
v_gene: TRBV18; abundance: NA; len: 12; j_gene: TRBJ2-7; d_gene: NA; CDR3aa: CASSPAGREQYF; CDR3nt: TGTGCCAGCTCACCAGCGGGGCGCGAGCAGTACTTC
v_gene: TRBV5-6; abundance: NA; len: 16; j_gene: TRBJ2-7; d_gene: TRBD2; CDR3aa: CASTERREGLWAEQYF; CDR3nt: TGTGCCAGCACCGAGAGGCGGGAGGGCCTCTGGGCCGAGCAGTACTTC
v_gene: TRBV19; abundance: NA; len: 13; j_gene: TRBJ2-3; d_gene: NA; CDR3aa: CASSINQANTQYF; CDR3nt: TGTGCCAGTAGTATCAATCAAGCTAATACGCAGTATTTT
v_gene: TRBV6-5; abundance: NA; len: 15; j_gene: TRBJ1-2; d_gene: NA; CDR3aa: CASSYSPSGNYGYTF; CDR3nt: TGTGCCAGCAGTTACTCTCCCTCAGGGAACTATGGCTACACCTTC
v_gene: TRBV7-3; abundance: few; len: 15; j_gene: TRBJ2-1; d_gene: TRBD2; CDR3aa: CASSSLAGGYNEQFF; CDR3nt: TGTGCCAGCAGCTCACTAGCGGGAGGATACAATGAGCAGTTCTTC
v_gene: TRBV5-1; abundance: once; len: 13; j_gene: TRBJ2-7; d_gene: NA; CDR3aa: CASSLDFIYEQYF; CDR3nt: TGCGCCAGCAGCTTGGACTTCATTTACGAGCAGTACTTC
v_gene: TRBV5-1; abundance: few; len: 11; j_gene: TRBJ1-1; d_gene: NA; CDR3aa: CASTGNTEAFF; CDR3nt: TGCGCCAGCACGGGTAACACTGAAGCTTTCTTT
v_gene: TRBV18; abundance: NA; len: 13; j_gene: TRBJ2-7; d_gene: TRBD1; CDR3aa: CASSGDRSYEQYF; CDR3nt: TGTGCCAGCTCAGGGGACAGATCCTACGAGCAGTACTTC
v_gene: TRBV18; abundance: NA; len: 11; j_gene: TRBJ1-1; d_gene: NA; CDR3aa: CASSERTEAFF; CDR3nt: TGTGCCAGCTCAGAACGGACAGAAGCTTTCTTT
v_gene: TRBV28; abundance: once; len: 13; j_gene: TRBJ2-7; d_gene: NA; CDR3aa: CASSRGTVQEQYF; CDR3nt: TGTGCCAGCAGCCGGGGGACAGTGCAGGAGCAGTACTTC
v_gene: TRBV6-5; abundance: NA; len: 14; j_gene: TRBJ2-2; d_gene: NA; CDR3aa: CASRIQTNTGELFF; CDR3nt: TGTGCCAGCCGAATACAGACGAACACCGGGGAGCTGTTTTTT
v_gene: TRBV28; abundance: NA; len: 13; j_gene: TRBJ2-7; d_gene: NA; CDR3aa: CASKGPGAYEQYF; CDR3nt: TGTGCCAGCAAGGGGCCAGGGGCCTACGAGCAGTACTTC
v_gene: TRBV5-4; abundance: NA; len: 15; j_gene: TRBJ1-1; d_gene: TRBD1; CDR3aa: CASSVAGTGRTEAFF; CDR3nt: TGTGCCAGCAGCGTTGCCGGGACAGGGAGGACTGAAGCTTTCTTT
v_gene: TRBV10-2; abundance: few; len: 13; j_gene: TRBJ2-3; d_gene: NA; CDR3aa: CASSANREDTQYF; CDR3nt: TGCGCCAGCAGTGCCAACCGCGAAGATACGCAGTATTTT
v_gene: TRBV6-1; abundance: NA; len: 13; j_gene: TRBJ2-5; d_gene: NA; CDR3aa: CASSWMRQETQYF; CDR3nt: TGTGCCAGCAGCTGGATGCGGCAAGAGACCCAGTACTTC
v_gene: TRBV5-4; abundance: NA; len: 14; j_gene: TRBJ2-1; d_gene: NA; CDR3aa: CASSFLASYNEQFF; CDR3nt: TGTGCCAGCAGCTTCTTAGCGTCCTACAATGAGCAGTTCTTC